This TCR beta chain came from a study of blood T cell repertoires in COVID-19. Across the study: Specimens from acute and convalescent COVID-19 originated in the United States, Italy and Spain. T cells, B-cell-depleted T cells, or PBMCs provided the cDNA or gDNA that served as material.

Seattle participants joined during active infection and were tracked over time. Germline CDR1 is SGHRS and CDR2 is YFSETQ. The V and J ends lost 3 bases and 3 bases, in that order; junction bases with no gene match: 5. The CDR3 has 15 residues. How the authors handled the data: Amplifying reference gene primers gave estimates of nucleated cell counts. Profiled with immunoSEQ multiplex PCR; TCRdb holds only in-frame clones, not every one. V and J calls and clone size are as listed in that table; D and trimming were resolved from the DNA. The profile covers hundreds of thousands of clones, with over 75% appearing a single time and about 2.3% taken by the ten largest.

Sequences were obtained from peripheral blood. The sequence was obtained from a woman aged 60-70 years with COVID-19, enrolled during active disease. The chain uses TRBV5-1 and TRBJ2-1; 8 bases are a match to TRBD2. This CDR3 reads CASSSAGGRYNEQFF. The CDR3 DNA is TGCGCCAGCAGCTCCGCGGGGGGCCGCTACAATGAGCAGTTCTTC.